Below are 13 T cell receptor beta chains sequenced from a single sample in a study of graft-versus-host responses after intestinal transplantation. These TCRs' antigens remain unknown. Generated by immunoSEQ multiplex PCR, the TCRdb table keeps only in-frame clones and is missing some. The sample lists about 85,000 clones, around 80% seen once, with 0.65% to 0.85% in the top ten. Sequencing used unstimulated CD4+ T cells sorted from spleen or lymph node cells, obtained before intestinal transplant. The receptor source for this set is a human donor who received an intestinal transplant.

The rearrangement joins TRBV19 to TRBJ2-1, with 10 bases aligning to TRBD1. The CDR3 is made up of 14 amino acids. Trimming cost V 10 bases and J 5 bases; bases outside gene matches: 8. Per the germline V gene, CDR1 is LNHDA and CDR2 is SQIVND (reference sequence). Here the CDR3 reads CATRRQGANNEQFF. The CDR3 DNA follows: TGTGCCACCCGCCGACAGGGGGCGAACAATGAGCAGTTCTTC.

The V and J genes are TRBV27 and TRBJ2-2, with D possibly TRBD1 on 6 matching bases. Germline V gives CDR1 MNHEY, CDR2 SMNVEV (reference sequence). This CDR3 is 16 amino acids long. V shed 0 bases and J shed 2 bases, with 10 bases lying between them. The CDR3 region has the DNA TGTGCCAGCAGTTTATCGGGACAAATCAACACCGGGGAGCTGTTTTTT. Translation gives CASSLSGQINTGELFF.

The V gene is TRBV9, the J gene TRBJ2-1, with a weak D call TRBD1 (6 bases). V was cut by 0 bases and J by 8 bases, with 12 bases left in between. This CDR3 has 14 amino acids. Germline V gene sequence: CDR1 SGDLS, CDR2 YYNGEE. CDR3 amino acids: CASSVVGTSDEQFF. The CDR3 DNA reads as TGTGCCAGCAGCGTAGTAGGGACAAGCGATGAGCAGTTCTTC. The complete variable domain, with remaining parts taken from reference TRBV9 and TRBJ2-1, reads DSGVTQTPKHLITATGQRVTLRCSPRSGDLSVYWYQQSLDQGLQFLIQYYNGEERAKGNILERFSAQQFPDLHSELNLSSLELGDSALYFCASSVVGTSDEQFFGPGTRLTVL.

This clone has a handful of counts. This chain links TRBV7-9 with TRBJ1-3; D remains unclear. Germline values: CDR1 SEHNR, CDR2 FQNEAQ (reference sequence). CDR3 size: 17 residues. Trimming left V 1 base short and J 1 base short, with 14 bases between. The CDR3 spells CASSLGQVRRSGNTIYF. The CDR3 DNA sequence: TGTGCCAGCAGCTTAGGGCAGGTACGAAGATCTGGAAACACCATATATTTT.

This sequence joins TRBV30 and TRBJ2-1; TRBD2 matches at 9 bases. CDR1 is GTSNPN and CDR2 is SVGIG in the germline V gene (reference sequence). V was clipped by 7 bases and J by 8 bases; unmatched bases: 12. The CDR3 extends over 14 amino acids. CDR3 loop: CAYHSGGGAYEQFF. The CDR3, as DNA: TGTGCCTACCACTCTGGCGGGGGGGCATATGAGCAGTTCTTC.

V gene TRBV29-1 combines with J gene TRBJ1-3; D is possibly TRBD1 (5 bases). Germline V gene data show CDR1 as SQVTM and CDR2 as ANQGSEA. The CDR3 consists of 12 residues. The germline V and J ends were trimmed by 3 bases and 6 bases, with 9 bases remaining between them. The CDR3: CSVDQGENTIYF. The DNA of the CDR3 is TGCAGCGTTGACCAGGGTGAAAACACCATATATTTT.

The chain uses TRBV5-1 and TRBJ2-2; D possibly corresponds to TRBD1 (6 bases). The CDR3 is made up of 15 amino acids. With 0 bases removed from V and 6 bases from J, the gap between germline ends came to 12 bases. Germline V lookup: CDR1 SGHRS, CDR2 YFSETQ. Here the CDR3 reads CASSLDRVAAGELFF. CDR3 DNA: TGCGCCAGCAGCTTGGACAGGGTCGCGGCCGGGGAGCTGTTTTTT.

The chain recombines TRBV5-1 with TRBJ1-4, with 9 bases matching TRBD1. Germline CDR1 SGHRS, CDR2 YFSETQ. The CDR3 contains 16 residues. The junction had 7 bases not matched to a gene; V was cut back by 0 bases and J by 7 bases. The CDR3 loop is CASSLGVDRGGEKLFF. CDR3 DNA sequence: TGCGCCAGCAGCTTGGGCGTGGACAGGGGAGGTGAAAAACTGTTTTTT.

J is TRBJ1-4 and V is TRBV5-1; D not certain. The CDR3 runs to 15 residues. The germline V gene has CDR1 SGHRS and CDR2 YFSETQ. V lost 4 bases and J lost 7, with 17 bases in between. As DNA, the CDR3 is TGCGCCAGCAGCCCCTTGCGGCAGAATGTTGAAAAACTGTTTTTT. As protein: CASSPLRQNVEKLFF. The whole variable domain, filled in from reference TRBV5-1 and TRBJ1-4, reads KAGVTQTPRYLIKTRGQQVTLSCSPISGHRSVSWYQQTPGQGLQFLFEYFSETQRNKGNFPGRFSGRQFSNSRSEMNVSTLELGDSALYLCASSPLRQNVEKLFFGSGTQLSVL.

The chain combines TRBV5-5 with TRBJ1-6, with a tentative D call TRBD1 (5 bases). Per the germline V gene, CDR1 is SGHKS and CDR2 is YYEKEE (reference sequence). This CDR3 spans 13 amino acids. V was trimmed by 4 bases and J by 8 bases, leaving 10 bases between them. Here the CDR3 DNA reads TGTGCCAGCAGCAGTGTACAGGATTCACCCCTCCACTTT. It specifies CASSSVQDSPLHF.

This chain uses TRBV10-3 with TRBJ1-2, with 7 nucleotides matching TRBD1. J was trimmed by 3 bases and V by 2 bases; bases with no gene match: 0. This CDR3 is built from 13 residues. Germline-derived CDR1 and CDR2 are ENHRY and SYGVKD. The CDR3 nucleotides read TGTGCCATCAGTGAGGACAGGGACTATGGCTACACCTTC. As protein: CAISEDRDYGYTF.

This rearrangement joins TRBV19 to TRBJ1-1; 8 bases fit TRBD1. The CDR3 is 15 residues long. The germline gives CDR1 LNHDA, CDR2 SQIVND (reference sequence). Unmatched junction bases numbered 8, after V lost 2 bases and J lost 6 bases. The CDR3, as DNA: TGTGCCAGTAGTATAAGACAGGGGCAAGAATCTGAAGCTTTCTTT. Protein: CASSIRQGQESEAFF.

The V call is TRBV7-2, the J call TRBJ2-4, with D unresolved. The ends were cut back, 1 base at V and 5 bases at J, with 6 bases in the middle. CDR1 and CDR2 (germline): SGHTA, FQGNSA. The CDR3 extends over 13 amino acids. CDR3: CASSLGQENIQYF. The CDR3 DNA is TGTGCCAGCAGCTTAGGGCAGGAAAACATTCAGTACTTC. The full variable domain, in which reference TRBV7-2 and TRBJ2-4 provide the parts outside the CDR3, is GAGVSQSPSNKVTEKGKDVELRCDPISGHTALYWYRQSLGQGLEFLIYFQGNSAPDKSGLPSDRFSAERTGGSVSTLTIQRTQQEDSAVYLCASSLGQENIQYFGAGTRLSVL.